These 28 T cell receptor beta chains were all obtained from the same sample, sequenced in a study of naive and memory T cell subsets. An equimolar mix of two oligonucleotides served as the beta constant-region primer for TRBC1 and TRBC2. The ligated cDNA underwent four PCR rounds using SP2 and nested alpha and beta constant-region primers. TCRdb re-called the UMI-ligation and nested PCR reads through MiXCR, storing one row per CDR3 protein. This sample has 95,000 to 150,000 distinct CDR3 sequences; roughly 36% occur once, and the top ten carry 0.75% to 1%. Material for sequencing was central memory CD4+ T cells from blood. These receptor sequences come from a human donor in good health.

In this sample, this clonotype turned up a few times. The chain has TRBV6-5 and TRBJ2-7, with a tentative D call TRBD1 (5 bases). Germline CDR1 MNHEY, CDR2 SVGAGI. This CDR3 is built from 13 residues. Trimming removed 1 base at V and 2 bases at J, with 6 bases between. This chain's CDR3 is CASSYLTAYEQYF. The CDR3 DNA is TGTGCCAGCAGTTACTTGACAGCCTACGAGCAGTACTTC.

This clonotype was observed a handful of times. The chain employs TRBV2 and TRBJ1-5; D unclear. Per germline, CDR1 SNHLY and CDR2 FYNNEI. The CDR3 length is 15 residues. The V end was cut by 1 base, the J end by 0 bases, with 7 bases between. The CDR3 reads CASSEGKVSNQPQHF. CDR3 in DNA: TGTGCCAGCAGTGAAGGGAAGGTTAGCAATCAGCCCCAGCATTTT.

This clonotype was detected only a few times. The chain carries TRBV20-1 and TRBJ1-5; D gene uncertain. Germline V gives CDR1 DFQATT, CDR2 SNEGSKA (reference sequence). CDR3 length equals 15 residues. V was trimmed by 1 base and J by 4 bases, leaving 14 bases between them. The CDR3 protein is CSARGKGSRNQPQHF. In DNA, the CDR3 is TGCAGTGCTAGAGGGAAAGGGAGTCGGAATCAGCCCCAGCATTTT.

This chain connects TRBV30 to TRBJ2-7, with TRBD1 matching 7 bases. Trimming cost V 4 bases and J 3 bases; bases outside gene matches: 3. This CDR3 spans 12 amino acids. CDR1 is GTSNPN and CDR2 is SVGIG in the germline V gene (reference sequence). In DNA, the CDR3 is TGTGCCTGGACCCGGGACAGCTACGAGCAGTACTTC. This sequence encodes CAWTRDSYEQYF.

This chain connects TRBV29-1 to TRBJ2-7; D perhaps matches TRBD1 (5 bases). Trimming removed 2 bases at V and 4 bases at J, with 6 bases between. CDR1 and CDR2 (germline): SQVTM, ANQGSEA. The CDR3 sequence is 11 residues long. Here the CDR3 DNA reads TGCAGCGTTGAACAGGGATACGAGCAGTACTTC. Translating it yields CSVEQGYEQYF.

This clonotype was observed many times. For the CDR3, the DNA is TGTGCCAGCAGCGTAACTCCCGAAGAGACCCAGTACTTC. As protein: CASSVTPEETQYF. The V and J genes are TRBV7-6 and TRBJ2-5; D remains unclear. CDR3 length: 13 amino acids. From germline, CDR1 is SGHVS and CDR2 FNYEAQ. The V gene lost 5 bases and the J gene lost 3 bases, with 10 bases spanning the gap.

The J gene is TRBJ2-7, the V gene TRBV9; a possible D gene is TRBD2 (5 bases). The CDR3 loop spans 13 amino acids. Germline V CDR1 and CDR2: SGDLS, YYNGEE. V lost 4 bases and J 7 bases, leaving 15 bases between the germline ends. The CDR3 nucleotides are TGTGCCAGCAGCCTAGACTATCCCGGGGAGCAGTACTTC. This sequence encodes CASSLDYPGEQYF.

This clonotype was found a few times. This chain connects TRBV20-1 to TRBJ2-1; 9 bases match TRBD2. This CDR3 has 12 amino acids. Germline V lookup: CDR1 DFQATT, CDR2 SNEGSKA (reference sequence). Trimming at V came to 7 bases and at J to 7 bases, leaving 5 bases not matched to a gene. CDR3 amino acids: CSVRTSVNEQFF. Here the CDR3 DNA reads TGCAGTGTTAGGACTAGCGTAAATGAGCAGTTCTTC.

The genes are TRBV6-6 and TRBJ2-5, with D tentatively TRBD1 (6 bases). The germline V and J ends were trimmed by 7 bases and 2 bases, with 17 bases remaining between them. The CDR3 is made up of 15 amino acids. CDR1 and CDR2 (germline): MNHNY, SVGAGI (reference sequence). The CDR3 sequence is CASTNPGTFQETQYF. DNA of the CDR3: TGTGCCAGCACCAATCCCGGGACATTTCAAGAGACCCAGTACTTC.

This chain uses TRBV28 with TRBJ2-7; 16 bases match TRBD2. Germline CDR1 and CDR2: MDHEN and SYDVKM. The CDR3 totals 16 residues. The V and J ends lost 2 bases and 7 bases, in that order; junction bases with no gene match: 5. CDR3 sequence (DNA): TGTGCCAGCAGTTTAGGGGGACTAGCGGGAGGGCGAGAGCAGTACTTC. Translated, it gives CASSLGGLAGGREQYF.

This clonotype showed up just a few times. This chain connects TRBV20-1 to TRBJ2-3, with 8 bases matching TRBD2. V was pared by 2 bases and J by 3 bases, with 10 bases of the junction left unmatched. This CDR3 is built from 16 residues. CDR1 and CDR2 (germline): DFQATT, SNEGSKA (reference sequence). CDR3 amino acids: CSARSVTGGPTDTQYF. For the CDR3, the DNA is TGCAGTGCTAGATCAGTTACGGGAGGGCCGACAGATACGCAGTATTTT.

A few counts support this clonotype. The chain carries TRBV6-1 and TRBJ2-3; a possible D gene is TRBD1 (5 bases). The CDR3 has 15 amino acids. The germline V gene has CDR1 MNHNS and CDR2 SASEGT. The V end lost 3 bases, the J end lost 4 bases, and 14 bases lay between the germline ends. The CDR3 DNA reads TGTGCCAGCAGTGAGAGTAGGCAGGGTGCAGATACGCAGTATTTT. Its translation: CASSESRQGADTQYF.

The chain joins TRBV12-3 or TRBV12-4 to TRBJ2-4, with D possibly called TRBD1 or TRBD2 (6 bases each). The length of the CDR3 is 16 residues. The V end lost 3 bases, the J end lost 0 bases, and 12 bases lay between the germline ends. CDR3 sequence reads: CASSLATGAAKNIQYF. DNA of the CDR3: TGTGCCAGCAGTTTGGCGACGGGGGCAGCCAAAAACATTCAGTACTTC.

This clonotype was counted a few times. The rearrangement uses TRBV3-1 and TRBJ2-7; D remains unclear. Germline loops: CDR1 LGHDT, CDR2 YNNKEL (reference sequence). The germline V and J ends were trimmed by 0 bases and 1 base, with 10 bases remaining between them. The CDR3 totals 15 residues. DNA for the CDR3: TGTGCCAGCAGCCAAGATTACAGATTTTCCTACGAGCAGTACTTC. Translating gives CASSQDYRFSYEQYF.

A word on this clonotype: At one boundary the junction diverges from the germline segment, which might be a read error. The genes are TRBV5-1 and TRBJ2-3; perhaps TRBD1 as D (5 bases). This CDR3 has 12 amino acids. Per germline, CDR1 SGHRS and CDR2 YFSETQ. DNA for the CDR3: TGCGCCAGCAGCCCGGACACATATACGCAGTATTTT. It encodes CASSPDTYTQYF.

By frequency in the sample, this clonotype is medium-sized. The chain combines TRBV20-1 with TRBJ2-7; 11 nucleotides agree with TRBD2. Germline CDR1 DFQATT, CDR2 SNEGSKA (reference sequence). CDR3 length: 15 residues. Trimming cost V 8 bases and J 7 bases; bases outside gene matches: 16. The CDR3 loop is CSTTPGLAAGGEQYF. The CDR3 DNA follows: TGCAGTACGACCCCGGGACTAGCGGCCGGGGGTGAGCAGTACTTC.

The chain uses TRBV30 and TRBJ2-7; 9 positions agree with TRBD2. From germline, CDR1 is GTSNPN and CDR2 SVGIG (reference sequence). CDR3 size: 14 residues. The V gene end was trimmed by 3 bases and the J gene end by 9 bases; junction bases not matched to a gene: 12. CDR3 amino acids: CAWRSAGGPGRQYF. The DNA of the CDR3 is TGTGCCTGGAGAAGTGCGGGAGGGCCCGGGAGGCAGTACTTC.

This clonotype was counted only a few times. J is TRBJ2-2 and V is TRBV7-9; no firm D call. V lost 4 bases and J lost 6, with 9 bases in between. Germline V CDR1 and CDR2: SEHNR, FQNEAQ (reference sequence). This CDR3 has 13 residues. For the CDR3, the DNA is TGTGCCAGCAGCTCTATGGCGCCCGGGGAGCTGTTTTTT. Protein: CASSSMAPGELFF. The full variable domain, rest sourced from reference TRBV7-9 and TRBJ2-2, is DTGVSQNPRHKITKRGQNVTFRCDPISEHNRLYWYRQTLGQGPEFLTYFQNEAQLEKSRLLSDRFSAERPKGSFSTLEIQRTEQGDSAMYLCASSSMAPGELFFGEGSRLTVL.

The chain carries TRBV18 and TRBJ1-6; tentative D call: TRBD1 (5 bases). There are 18 residues in the CDR3. Per the germline V gene, CDR1 is KGHSH and CDR2 is LQKENI. V was shortened by 6 bases and J by 8 bases, with 26 bases between the two germline ends. The CDR3 protein is CASSLIGVVQATYSPLHF. In DNA form, the CDR3 reads TGTGCCAGCTCGCTTATCGGGGTCGTACAGGCGACCTATTCACCCCTCCACTTT.

The V and J genes are TRBV6-2 or TRBV6-3 and TRBJ2-2; tentative D call: TRBD1 (6 bases). The CDR3 length is 14 residues. V was cut by 6 bases and J by 1 base, with 9 bases left in between. CDR1 and CDR2 (germline): MNHEY, SVGEGT. In DNA, the CDR3 is TGTGCCAGCAGACTGACAGGGAACACCGGGGAGCTGTTTTTT. It is translated as CASRLTGNTGELFF.

The rearrangement links TRBV7-9 to TRBJ1-1, with 8 positions matching TRBD1. The V gene end was trimmed by 6 bases and the J gene end by 4 bases; junction bases not matched to a gene: 7. The CDR3 is made up of 14 amino acids. Germline values: CDR1 SEHNR, CDR2 FQNEAQ (reference sequence). The CDR3 DNA reads as TGTGCCAGCAGTATAACAGGGGGGAGCACTGAAGCTTTCTTT. The encoded protein is CASSITGGSTEAFF.

The chain joins TRBV6-2 or TRBV6-3 to TRBJ2-2; tentatively, D is TRBD1 (6 bases). V lost 8 bases, J lost 5 bases, and 18 bases lay in between. The germline V gene encodes CDR1 MNHEY and CDR2 SVGEGT. CDR3 length equals 15 residues. CDR3 DNA: TGTGCCAGCGATTTACAGGGCGGCTTAACCGGGGAGCTGTTTTTT. It translates to CASDLQGGLTGELFF.

This clonotype was counted between two and nine times. The V call is TRBV18, the J call TRBJ2-7; D gene ambiguous. Trimming pared 3 bases from V and 3 bases from J, leaving 9 bases between. The CDR3 totals 13 residues. The germline gives CDR1 KGHSH, CDR2 LQKENI. The CDR3 nucleotides are TGTGCCAGCTCACCCGCGTCGGACTACGAGCAGTACTTC. Translation gives CASSPASDYEQYF.

DNA for the CDR3: TGCAGCGTTGTAGTCTATGTCTCCTACGAGCAGTACTTC. Translating it yields CSVVVYVSYEQYF. The chain is built from TRBV29-1 and TRBJ2-7; D ambiguous. This CDR3 is built from 13 residues. V was clipped by 4 bases and J by 0 bases, with 10 bases between them. Germline loops: CDR1 SQVTM, CDR2 ANQGSEA.

V is TRBV2 and J is TRBJ1-6; 7 bases map to TRBD1. Germline assignment: CDR1 SNHLY and CDR2 FYNNEI. The CDR3 is made up of 14 amino acids. V was pared by 4 bases and J by 10 bases, with 7 bases of the junction left unmatched. CDR3 region: CASSATGSRSPLHF. CDR3 nucleotides: TGTGCCAGCAGTGCGACAGGGTCACGATCACCCCTCCACTTT.

The chain recombines TRBV5-1 with TRBJ1-4; 8 positions agree with TRBD1. The germline V gene has CDR1 SGHRS and CDR2 YFSETQ. CDR3 length equals 16 residues. With 4 bases clipped from V and 2 bases from J, the junction kept 7 bases outside the gene matches. The CDR3 protein is CASSTITGGTNEKLFF. The CDR3 DNA is TGCGCCAGCAGCACCATTACAGGGGGTACTAATGAAAAACTGTTTTTT.

CDR3 region: CSARGLAGPYNEQFF. CDR3 DNA sequence: TGCAGTGCTAGAGGACTAGCGGGACCCTACAATGAGCAGTTCTTC. The rearrangement links TRBV20-1 to TRBJ2-1; TRBD2 matches at 11 bases. Germline assignment: CDR1 DFQATT and CDR2 SNEGSKA (reference sequence). V lost 1 base to trimming and J lost 2 bases; unmatched junction nucleotides: 1. The CDR3 is 15 residues long.

The chain links TRBV29-1 to TRBJ2-7; D remains ambiguous. The CDR3 sequence is 12 residues long. Germline assignment: CDR1 SQVTM and CDR2 ANQGSEA. Trimming stripped 5 bases from V and 0 bases from J, with 8 bases between. In DNA form, the CDR3 reads TGCAGCGTTTTATTAAGCTCCTACGAGCAGTACTTC. It codes for CSVLLSSYEQYF.